This T cell receptor beta chain was obtained from a study of cytomegalovirus exposure and HLA in healthy donors. Points from the study as a whole: Reports described diagnosis of cytomegalovirus status by the classifier as highly specific and sensitive. Rates of TCR association differed by HLA locus in a later analysis, with DRB1 highest and HLA-C lowest. Being productive about 87% or about 30% of the time was typical of most TCR beta V segments in an earlier analysis. Evidence from a later analysis indicated that most CMV-associated TCR beta chains looked HLA-restricted.

The V end lost 1 base, the J end lost 11 bases, and 11 bases lay between the germline ends. Germline CDR1 reads MNHNS; CDR2 reads SASEGT. CDR3 size: 12 residues. A multiplex PCR was run with 60 Vbeta primers and 13 Jbeta primers. The repertoire was sequenced with immunoSEQ multiplex PCR; TCRdb's copy has only in-frame clones and lacks some. In the table there are about 190,000 clones, around 75% of which are singletons. About this clone: Antigen unknown.

Sequencing was performed on PBMCs. This receptor was obtained from a woman under 40 in good health and CMV-seropositive. The V call is TRBV6-1, the J call TRBJ1-1; D is perhaps TRBD1 (5 bases). CDR3 amino acids: CASSEGEGNAFF. CDR3 nucleotides: TGTGCCAGCAGTGAAGGGGAGGGGAACGCTTTCTTT.